These 3 T cell receptor beta chains originate from one sample sequenced in a study of T cell responses to AZD1222 COVID-19 vaccine (TCRdb year 2021). This specimen's time point label, per the study, means: baseline before first vaccination. The receptor library was made with the immunoSEQ multiplex PCR assay. Entries here come from immuneACCESS through TCRdb and include only in-frame sequences with V and J called. Some clones fail to appear in such tables; in the studies checked, an unresolved V gene covers under half of the shortfall, and the cause of the remainder is unknown. Present in this sample are 95,000 to 150,000 clones, about nine tenths of which were seen just once. The ten largest clones represent roughly 4% of the sample. The source material was peripheral blood, sampled on day 0 of AZD1222 vaccination. These receptors all come from an adult in good health.

The rearrangement joins TRBV13 to TRBJ2-2; 8 bases match TRBD1. Germline CDR1 and CDR2: PRHDT and FYEKMQ (reference sequence). This CDR3 contains 16 residues. V dropped 5 bases and J dropped 3; count of bases not matched to a gene: 8. In DNA form, the CDR3 reads TGTGCCAGCAGCCGACGACCAGGGGGCGACACCGGGGAGCTGTTTTTT. It yields the protein CASSRRPGGDTGELFF.

The chain employs TRBV19 and TRBJ2-1, with TRBD2 matching over 10 bases. Germline V lookup: CDR1 LNHDA, CDR2 SQIVND (reference sequence). The trim removed 5 bases at V and 9 bases at J, leaving 13 bases unmatched. This CDR3 has 16 amino acids. CDR3 residues: CASSVTSGRAFGEQFF. The CDR3, as DNA: TGTGCCAGTAGTGTGACGAGCGGGAGGGCCTTTGGTGAGCAGTTCTTC.

The chain combines TRBV24-1 with TRBJ2-3, with D perhaps TRBD2 (7 bases). Germline V gives CDR1 KGHDR, CDR2 SFDVKD. This CDR3 is built from 16 residues. Trimming removed 0 bases at V and 6 bases at J, with 15 bases between. CDR3 residues: CATSDLQFGGGDTQYF. The CDR3 DNA reads as TGTGCCACCAGTGATTTGCAATTTGGCGGGGGCGATACGCAGTATTTT.